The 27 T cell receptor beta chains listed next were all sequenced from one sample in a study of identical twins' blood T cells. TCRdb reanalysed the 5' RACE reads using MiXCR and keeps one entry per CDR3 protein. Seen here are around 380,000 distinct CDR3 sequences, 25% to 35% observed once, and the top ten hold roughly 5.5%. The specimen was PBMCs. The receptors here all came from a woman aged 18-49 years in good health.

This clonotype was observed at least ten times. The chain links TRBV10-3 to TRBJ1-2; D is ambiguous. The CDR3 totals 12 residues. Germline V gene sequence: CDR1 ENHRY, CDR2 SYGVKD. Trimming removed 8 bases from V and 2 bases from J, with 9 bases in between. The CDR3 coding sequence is TGTGCCATCCTTGGGGTGAACTATGGCTACACCTTC. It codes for CAILGVNYGYTF.

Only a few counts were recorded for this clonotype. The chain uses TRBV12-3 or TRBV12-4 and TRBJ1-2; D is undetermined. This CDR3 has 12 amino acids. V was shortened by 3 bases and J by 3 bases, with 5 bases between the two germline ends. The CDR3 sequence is CASSLMDYGYTF. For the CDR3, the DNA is TGTGCCAGCAGTTTGATGGACTATGGCTACACCTTC.

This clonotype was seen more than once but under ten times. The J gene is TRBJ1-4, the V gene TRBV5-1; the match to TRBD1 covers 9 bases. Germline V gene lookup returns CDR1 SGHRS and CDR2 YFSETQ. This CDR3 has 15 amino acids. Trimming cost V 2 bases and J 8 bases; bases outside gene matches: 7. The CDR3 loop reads CASSFSGTGWEKLFF. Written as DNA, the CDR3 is TGCGCCAGCAGCTTTTCAGGGACAGGGTGGGAAAAACTGTTTTTT. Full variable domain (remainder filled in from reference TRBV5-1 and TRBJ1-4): KAGVTQTPRYLIKTRGQQVTLSCSPISGHRSVSWYQQTPGQGLQFLFEYFSETQRNKGNFPGRFSGRQFSNSRSEMNVSTLELGDSALYLCASSFSGTGWEKLFFGSGTQLSVL.

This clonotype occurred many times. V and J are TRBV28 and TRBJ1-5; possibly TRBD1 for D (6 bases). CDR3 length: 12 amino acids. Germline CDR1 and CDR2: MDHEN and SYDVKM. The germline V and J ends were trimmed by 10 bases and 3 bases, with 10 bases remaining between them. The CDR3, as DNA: TGTGCCATCCAGGGGAACAATCAGCCCCAGCATTTT. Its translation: CAIQGNNQPQHF.

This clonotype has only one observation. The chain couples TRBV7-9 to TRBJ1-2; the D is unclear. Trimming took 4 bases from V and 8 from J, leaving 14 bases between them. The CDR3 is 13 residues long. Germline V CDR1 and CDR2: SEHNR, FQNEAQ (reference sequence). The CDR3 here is CASSSIRLQGYTF. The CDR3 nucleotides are TGTGCCAGCAGCTCCATTAGGCTCCAGGGCTACACCTTC.

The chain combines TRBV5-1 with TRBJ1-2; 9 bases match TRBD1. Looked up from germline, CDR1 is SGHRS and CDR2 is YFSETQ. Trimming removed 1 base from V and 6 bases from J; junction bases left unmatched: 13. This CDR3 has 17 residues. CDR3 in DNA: TGCGCCAGCAGCTTGTTTTTAGCGGGGGACAGGGCCGATGGCTACACCTTC. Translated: CASSLFLAGDRADGYTF.

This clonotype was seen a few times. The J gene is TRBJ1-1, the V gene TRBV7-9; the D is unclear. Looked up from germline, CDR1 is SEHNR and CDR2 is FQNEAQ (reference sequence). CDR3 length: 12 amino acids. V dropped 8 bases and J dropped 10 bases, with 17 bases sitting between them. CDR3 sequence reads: CASSVGSGIAFF. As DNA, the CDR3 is TGTGCCAGCTCAGTGGGGAGCGGGATAGCTTTCTTT. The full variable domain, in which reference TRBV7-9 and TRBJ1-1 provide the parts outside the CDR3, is DTGVSQNPRHKITKRGQNVTFRCDPISEHNRLYWYRQTLGQGPEFLTYFQNEAQLEKSRLLSDRFSAERPKGSFSTLEIQRTEQGDSAMYLCASSVGSGIAFFGQGTRLTVV.

CDR3 amino acids: CASSVLRVRGYEQYF. For the CDR3, the DNA is TGTGCCAGCAGTGTCCTCCGGGTCAGGGGTTACGAGCAGTACTTC. The rearrangement joins TRBV27 to TRBJ2-7; tentative D call: TRBD1 (6 bases). This CDR3 has 15 residues. Germline lookup yields CDR1 MNHEY and CDR2 SMNVEV (reference sequence). V was shortened by 5 bases and J by 4 bases, with 18 bases between the two germline ends.

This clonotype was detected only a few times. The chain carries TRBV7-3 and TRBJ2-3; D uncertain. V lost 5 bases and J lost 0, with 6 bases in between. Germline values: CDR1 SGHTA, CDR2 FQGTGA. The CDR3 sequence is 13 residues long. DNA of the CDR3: TGTGCCAGCAGCAAGACTAGCACAGATACGCAGTATTTT. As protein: CASSKTSTDTQYF.

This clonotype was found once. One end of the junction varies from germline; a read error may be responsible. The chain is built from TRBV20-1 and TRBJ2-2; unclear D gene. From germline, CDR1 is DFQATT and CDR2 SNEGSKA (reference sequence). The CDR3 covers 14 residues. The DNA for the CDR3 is TGCGGTGCCCGCCCCCACTTTGGACCCGGGGAGCTGTTTTTT. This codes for CGARPHFGPGELFF.

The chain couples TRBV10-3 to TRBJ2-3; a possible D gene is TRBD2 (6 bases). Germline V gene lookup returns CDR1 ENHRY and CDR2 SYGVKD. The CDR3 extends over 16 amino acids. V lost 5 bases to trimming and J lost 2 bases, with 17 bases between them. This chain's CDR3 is CAISSFIAEDTDTQYF. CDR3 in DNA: TGTGCCATCAGTAGCTTTATAGCGGAGGACACAGATACGCAGTATTTT.

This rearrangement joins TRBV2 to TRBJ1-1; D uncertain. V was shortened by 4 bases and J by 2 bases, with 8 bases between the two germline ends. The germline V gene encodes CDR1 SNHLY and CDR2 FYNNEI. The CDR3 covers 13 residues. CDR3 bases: TGTGCCAGCAGTGCTAAGGGTAACACTGAAGCTTTCTTT. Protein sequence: CASSAKGNTEAFF. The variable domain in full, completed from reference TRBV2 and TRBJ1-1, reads EPEVTQTPSHQVTQMGQEVILRCVPISNHLYFYWYRQILGQKVEFLVSFYNNEISEKSEIFDDQFSVERPDGSNFTLKIRSTKLEDSAMYFCASSAKGNTEAFFGQGTRLTVV.

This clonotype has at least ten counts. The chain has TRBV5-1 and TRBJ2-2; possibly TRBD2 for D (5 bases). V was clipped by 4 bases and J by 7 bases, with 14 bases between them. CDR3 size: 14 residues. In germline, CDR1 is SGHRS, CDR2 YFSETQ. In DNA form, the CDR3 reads TGCGCCAGCAGCCCCCGCGAGGGTGACGGGGAGCTGTTTTTT. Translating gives CASSPREGDGELFF. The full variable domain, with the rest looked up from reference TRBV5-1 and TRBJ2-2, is KAGVTQTPRYLIKTRGQQVTLSCSPISGHRSVSWYQQTPGQGLQFLFEYFSETQRNKGNFPGRFSGRQFSNSRSEMNVSTLELGDSALYLCASSPREGDGELFFGEGSRLTVL.

The CDR3 loop reads CAIRRMGTDTQYF. The CDR3 DNA follows: TGTGCCATTCGACGGATGGGGACAGATACGCAGTATTTT. The chain recombines TRBV10-3 with TRBJ2-3; the D is unclear. The germline gives CDR1 ENHRY, CDR2 SYGVKD. V dropped 9 bases and J dropped 3 bases, with 13 bases sitting between them. The CDR3 runs 13 residues.

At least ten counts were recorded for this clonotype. CDR3 nucleotides: TGTGCCAGCAGTCCTCAGTGGGTCTCCTACAATGAGCAGTTCTTC. It codes for CASSPQWVSYNEQFF. This chain uses TRBV27 with TRBJ2-1; D unresolved. The CDR3 contains 15 residues. The V end was cut by 5 bases, the J end by 0 bases, with 11 bases between. Germline CDR1 MNHEY, CDR2 SMNVEV (reference sequence).

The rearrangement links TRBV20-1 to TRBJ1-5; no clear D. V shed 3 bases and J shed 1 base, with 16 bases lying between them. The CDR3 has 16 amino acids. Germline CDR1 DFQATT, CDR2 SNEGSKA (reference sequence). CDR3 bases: TGCAGTGCTAGCCCCAGGCTCCGAGGAAGCAATCAGCCCCAGCATTTT. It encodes CSASPRLRGSNQPQHF.

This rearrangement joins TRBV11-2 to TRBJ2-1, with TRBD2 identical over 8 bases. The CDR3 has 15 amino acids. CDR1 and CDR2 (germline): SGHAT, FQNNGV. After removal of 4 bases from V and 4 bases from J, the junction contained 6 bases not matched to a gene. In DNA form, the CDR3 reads TGTGCCAGCAGCTCACGGGAGGGTAGTTACAATGAGCAGTTCTTC. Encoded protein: CASSSREGSYNEQFF.

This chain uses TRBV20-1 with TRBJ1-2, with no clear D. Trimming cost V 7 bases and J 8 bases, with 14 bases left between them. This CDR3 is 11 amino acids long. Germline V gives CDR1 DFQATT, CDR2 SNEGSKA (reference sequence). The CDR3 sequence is CSGGVLRGYTF. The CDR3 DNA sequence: TGCAGTGGGGGAGTTTTAAGGGGCTACACCTTC.

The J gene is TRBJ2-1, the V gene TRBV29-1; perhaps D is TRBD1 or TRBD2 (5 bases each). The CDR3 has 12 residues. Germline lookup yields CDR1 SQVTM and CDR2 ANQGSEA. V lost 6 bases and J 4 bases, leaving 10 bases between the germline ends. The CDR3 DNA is TGCAGCGTGGGACCGATATACAATGAGCAGTTCTTC. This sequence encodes CSVGPIYNEQFF.

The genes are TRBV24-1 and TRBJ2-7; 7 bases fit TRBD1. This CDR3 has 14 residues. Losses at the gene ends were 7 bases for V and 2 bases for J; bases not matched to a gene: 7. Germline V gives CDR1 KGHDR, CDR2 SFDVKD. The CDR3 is CATRPLTGPYEQYV. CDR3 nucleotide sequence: TGTGCCACCAGACCCTTGACAGGGCCCTACGAGCAGTACGTC.

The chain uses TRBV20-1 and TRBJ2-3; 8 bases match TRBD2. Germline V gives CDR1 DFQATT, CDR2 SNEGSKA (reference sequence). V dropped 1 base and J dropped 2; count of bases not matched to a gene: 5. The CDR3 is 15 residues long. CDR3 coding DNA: TGCAGTGCTAGAGCCGGGGGGGAAGTCACAGATACGCAGTATTTT. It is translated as CSARAGGEVTDTQYF.

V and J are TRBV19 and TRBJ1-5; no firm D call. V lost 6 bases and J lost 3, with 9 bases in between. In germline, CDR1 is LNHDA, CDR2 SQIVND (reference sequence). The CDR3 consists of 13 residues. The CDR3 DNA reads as TGTGCCAGTAGCCTGCTTGTCAATCAGCCCCAGCATTTT. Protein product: CASSLLVNQPQHF.

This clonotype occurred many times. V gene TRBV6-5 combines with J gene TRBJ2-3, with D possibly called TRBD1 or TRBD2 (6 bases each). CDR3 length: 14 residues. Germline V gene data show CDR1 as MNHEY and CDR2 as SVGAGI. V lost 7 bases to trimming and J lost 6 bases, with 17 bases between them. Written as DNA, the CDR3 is TGTGCCAGCACTCGGGGGCTAATATCGGATACGCAGTATTTT. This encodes CASTRGLISDTQYF.

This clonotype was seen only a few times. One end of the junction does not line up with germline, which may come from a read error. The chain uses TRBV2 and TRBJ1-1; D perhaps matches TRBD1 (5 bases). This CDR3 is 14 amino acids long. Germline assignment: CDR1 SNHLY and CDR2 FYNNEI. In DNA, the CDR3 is TGTGCCGGCAGTGAAATCTTCTCAGGGCTTGGTGTTTTCTTT. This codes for CAGSEIFSGLGVFF. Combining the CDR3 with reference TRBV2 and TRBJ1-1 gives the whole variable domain EPEVTQTPSHQVTQMGQEVILRCVPISNHLYFYWYRQILGQKVEFLVSFYNNEISEKSEIFDDQFSVERPDGSNFTLKIRSTKLEDSAMYFCAGSEIFSGLGVFFGQGTRLTVV.

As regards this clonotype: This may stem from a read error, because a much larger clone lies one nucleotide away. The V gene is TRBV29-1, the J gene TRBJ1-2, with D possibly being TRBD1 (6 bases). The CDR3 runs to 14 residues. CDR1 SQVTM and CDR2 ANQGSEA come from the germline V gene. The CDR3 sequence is CSVETTGFSDGCTF. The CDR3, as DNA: TGCAGCGTAGAAACAACAGGGTTTTCTGATGGCTGCACCTTC.

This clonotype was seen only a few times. CDR3 protein: CASSGPDPPGQKNSPLHF. The DNA of the CDR3 is TGTGCCAGCAGCGGGCCCGATCCTCCGGGACAGAAGAATTCACCCCTCCACTTT. The V and J genes are TRBV11-2 and TRBJ1-6; the match to TRBD1 covers 7 bases. Germline V gene data show CDR1 as SGHAT and CDR2 as FQNNGV. With V trimmed by 5 bases and J by 7 bases, 17 bases remained unmatched. The CDR3 has 18 amino acids.

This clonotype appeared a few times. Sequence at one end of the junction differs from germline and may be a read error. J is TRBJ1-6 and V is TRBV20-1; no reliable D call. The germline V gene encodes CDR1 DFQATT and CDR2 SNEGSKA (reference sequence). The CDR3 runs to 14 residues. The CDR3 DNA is TGCAGTGCTAGAAAGTCCGGGCCCTATTCGCCCCTCCACTTT. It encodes CSARKSGPYSPLHF.